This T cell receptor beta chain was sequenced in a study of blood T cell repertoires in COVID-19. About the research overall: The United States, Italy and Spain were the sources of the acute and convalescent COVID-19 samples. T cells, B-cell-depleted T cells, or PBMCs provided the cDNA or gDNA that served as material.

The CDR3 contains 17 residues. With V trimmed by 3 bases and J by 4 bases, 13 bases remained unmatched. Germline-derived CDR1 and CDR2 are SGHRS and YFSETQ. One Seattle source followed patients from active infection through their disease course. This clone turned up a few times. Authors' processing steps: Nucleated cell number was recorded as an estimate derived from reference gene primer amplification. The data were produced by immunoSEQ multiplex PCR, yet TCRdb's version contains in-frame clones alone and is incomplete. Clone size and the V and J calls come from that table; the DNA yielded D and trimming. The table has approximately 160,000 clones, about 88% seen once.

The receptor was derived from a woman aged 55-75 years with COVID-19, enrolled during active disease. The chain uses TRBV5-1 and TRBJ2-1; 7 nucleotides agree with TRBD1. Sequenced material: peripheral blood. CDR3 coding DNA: TGCGCCAGCAGCTCTCCCCGGGCCGGGACAGAATACAATGAGCAGTTCTTC. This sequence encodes CASSSPRAGTEYNEQFF.